This TCR beta chain is from a study of T cells expressing NK-cell markers. Study results and limitations: In a group of several donors, dominant NKG2C+ clonotypes represented roughly 1.0-7.0% of CD8+ T cells.

About this clonotype: Its specificity is not known.

After re-calling the 5' RACE reads, TCRdb lists one entry per CDR3 protein, DNA absent. This sample lists about 460,000 distinct CDR3 sequences; its ten largest clones have roughly 1.4%. The CDR3 has 11 residues. Input material: blood T cells: a sorted CD56 or NKG2C T cell subset, CD4+ or CD8+ T cells, or bulk PBMC T cells (not recorded which). This rearrangement joins TRBV12-3 or TRBV12-4 to TRBJ2-2. This receptor was identified in a woman aged 45-59 years in good health. The CDR3 reads CASSLRWELFF.